Listed here are 14 T cell receptor beta chains from one sample, sequenced in a study of chemoradiotherapy in HPV16-positive cancers. This table comes from immunoSEQ multiplex PCR, and its TCRdb copy is limited to in-frame clones, with some not included. The sample includes 8,000 or so clones, just over 70% seen only once; the top ten take under 25%. Sampling took place from a patient who underwent chemoradiotherapy. These receptors were obtained from a human donor with HPV-associated anogenital cancer.

This clone was recorded a few times. This chain links TRBV15 with TRBJ1-4; 9 bases agree with TRBD1. Germline V gives CDR1 LNHNV, CDR2 YYDKDF (reference sequence). Germline trimming cut 5 bases from V and 5 bases from J; bases unmatched to any gene: 3. This CDR3 spans 14 amino acids. As DNA, the CDR3 is TGTGCCACCAGCCCGGGACAGGGAAATGAAAAACTGTTTTTT. This codes for CATSPGQGNEKLFF.

V gene TRBV28 combines with J gene TRBJ2-7; D unclear. The CDR3 has 13 residues. The germline gives CDR1 MDHEN, CDR2 SYDVKM. V was trimmed by 3 bases and J by 3 bases, leaving 9 bases between them. CDR3 sequence reads: CASSLRQIYEQYF. As DNA, the CDR3 is TGTGCCAGCAGTTTGCGGCAGATCTACGAGCAGTACTTC.

The chain carries TRBV6-1 and TRBJ1-2, with 7 bases aligning to TRBD1. This CDR3 has 15 amino acids. Germline V gene sequence: CDR1 MNHNS, CDR2 SASEGT. With 4 bases clipped from V and 6 bases from J, the junction kept 11 bases outside the gene matches. In DNA, the CDR3 is TGTGCCAGCAGTGCCGCCCCAAACAGGGGTGATGGCTACACCTTC. This encodes CASSAAPNRGDGYTF.

This clone was picked up a small number of times. This rearrangement joins TRBV15 to TRBJ1-5, with a tentative D call TRBD1 (6 bases). From germline, CDR1 is LNHNV and CDR2 YYDKDF (reference sequence). The ends were cut back, 0 bases at V and 6 bases at J, with 12 bases in the middle. The CDR3 runs 15 residues. The DNA of the CDR3 is TGTGCCACCAGCAGAGATCTTGGCAGGGGTCAGCCCCAGCATTTT. This encodes CATSRDLGRGQPQHF. The entire variable domain, with the rest obtained from reference TRBV15 and TRBJ1-5, is as follows: DAMVIQNPRYQVTQFGKPVTLSCSQTLNHNVMYWYQQKSSQAPKLLFHYYDKDFNNEADTPDNFQSRRPNTSFCFLDIRSPGLGDTAMYLCATSRDLGRGQPQHFGDGTRLSIL.

The V call is TRBV5-1, the J call TRBJ2-5; D uncertain. This CDR3 has 13 residues. CDR1 is SGHRS and CDR2 is YFSETQ in the germline V gene. The germline V and J ends were trimmed by 0 bases and 5 bases, with 8 bases remaining between them. The CDR3 sequence: CASSLVVDETQYF. The DNA of the CDR3 is TGCGCCAGCAGCTTGGTGGTAGACGAGACCCAGTACTTC. Variable domain in full (rest from reference TRBV5-1 and TRBJ2-5): KAGVTQTPRYLIKTRGQQVTLSCSPISGHRSVSWYQQTPGQGLQFLFEYFSETQRNKGNFPGRFSGRQFSNSRSEMNVSTLELGDSALYLCASSLVVDETQYFGPGTRLLVL.

This clone is termed hyperexpanded (1% or more). The chain has TRBV7-8 and TRBJ2-3, with a possible D match to TRBD1 (6 bases). Germline V CDR1 and CDR2: SGHVS, FQNEAQ. This CDR3 spans 18 amino acids. Trimming shortened V by 1 base and J by 2 bases, and 19 bases separated the two germline ends. The CDR3 protein is CASSLVGGHYQPTDTQYF. The CDR3 DNA reads TGTGCCAGCAGCTTAGTTGGGGGACATTACCAACCCACAGATACGCAGTATTTT.

The chain has TRBV28 and TRBJ1-5; D gene ambiguous. The germline V gene has CDR1 MDHEN and CDR2 SYDVKM. CDR3 length: 15 amino acids. The V gene lost 5 bases and the J gene lost 1 base, with 12 bases spanning the gap. The CDR3 DNA sequence: TGTGCCAGCAGTCCCGACGGACCCAGCAATCAGCCCCAGCATTTT. Translating gives CASSPDGPSNQPQHF.

The rearrangement uses TRBV13 and TRBJ2-7; D is possibly TRBD1 (6 bases). Germline CDR1 and CDR2: PRHDT and FYEKMQ (reference sequence). The V end was cut by 3 bases, the J end by 2 bases, with 14 bases between. There are 15 residues in the CDR3. Here the CDR3 reads CASSFQGDMAYEQYF. DNA of the CDR3: TGTGCCAGCAGCTTCCAAGGGGACATGGCCTACGAGCAGTACTTC.

The V call is TRBV28, the J call TRBJ1-1; 10 bases agree with TRBD1. The CDR3 sequence is 15 residues long. V dropped 8 bases and J dropped 0; count of bases not matched to a gene: 6. Germline V gene sequence: CDR1 MDHEN, CDR2 SYDVKM. The CDR3 spells CASHGTGDLNTEAFF. DNA of the CDR3: TGTGCCAGCCACGGGACAGGGGACCTGAACACTGAAGCTTTCTTT.

The rearrangement uses TRBV7-9 and TRBJ2-5, with TRBD2 identical over 7 bases. The length of the CDR3 is 13 residues. Germline CDR1 is SEHNR and CDR2 is FQNEAQ (reference sequence). V trimming: 10 bases; J trimming: 2 bases; junction bases outside the gene matches: 7. The CDR3 loop reads CAITGGPQETQYF. The CDR3 DNA sequence: TGTGCCATTACGGGGGGACCTCAAGAGACCCAGTACTTC.

The rearrangement joins TRBV5-1 to TRBJ2-5, with a weak D call TRBD2 (5 bases). Trimming cost V 4 bases and J 11 bases, with 15 bases left between them. This CDR3 is built from 12 residues. CDR1 and CDR2 from the germline V gene are SGHRS and YFSETQ. CDR3 bases: TGCGCCAGCAGCCTGACACTAAGGGAGCAGTACTTC. It specifies CASSLTLREQYF.

The chain joins TRBV9 to TRBJ2-3, with TRBD2 matching over 10 bases. The CDR3 length is 16 residues. The germline V gene has CDR1 SGDLS and CDR2 YYNGEE. The J segment lost 4 bases and the V segment lost 7 bases, leaving 12 bases of the junction unmatched. The CDR3 DNA reads TGTGCCAGCTCCTACGATCTAGCGGGGGTACCAGATACGCAGTATTTT. This translates into CASSYDLAGVPDTQYF.

The chain links TRBV7-2 to TRBJ2-2; D not certain. Germline-derived CDR1 and CDR2 are SGHTA and FQGNSA. This CDR3 is built from 14 residues. V lost 3 bases, J lost 3 bases, and 8 bases lay in between. The CDR3 reads CASSLSAYTGELFF. The CDR3 nucleotides read TGTGCCAGCAGCTTGTCAGCATACACCGGGGAGCTGTTTTTT. The full variable domain, in which reference TRBV7-2 and TRBJ2-2 provide the parts outside the CDR3, is GAGVSQSPSNKVTEKGKDVELRCDPISGHTALYWYRQSLGQGLEFLIYFQGNSAPDKSGLPSDRFSAERTGGSVSTLTIQRTQQEDSAVYLCASSLSAYTGELFFGEGSRLTVL.

This clone occurred a few times. V usage is TRBV6-5 and J usage is TRBJ2-1; D uncertain. V lost 6 bases to trimming and J lost 7 bases, with 16 bases between them. This CDR3 contains 14 residues. Germline loops: CDR1 MNHEY, CDR2 SVGAGI. The CDR3 DNA reads as TGTGCCAGCAGAACTTTGGCTTCCCCTAATGAGCAGTTCTTC. Amino acids: CASRTLASPNEQFF.